This entry concerns a single TCR beta chain. The CDR3 totals 15 residues. Trimming left V 8 bases short and J 2 bases short, with 18 bases between. Germline assignment: CDR1 MDHEN and CDR2 SYDVKM. These data are taken from a study of blood T cell repertoires in COVID-19. Clones were sequenced by immunoSEQ multiplex PCR, and TCRdb holds only the in-frame ones, with some missing. The sample has around 78,000 clones, 75% to 90% seen once; the top ten hold 25% to 30%. Sequenced input: peripheral blood. This TCR derives from a man between 50 and 59 years old with active or convalescent COVID-19. The chain is built from TRBV28 and TRBJ1-1; TRBD1 is a possible D gene (5 bases). The CDR3 protein is CASGRRSGGNTEAFF. For the CDR3, the DNA is TGTGCCAGCGGAAGGAGGTCCGGGGGTAACACTGAAGCTTTCTTT.